What follows describes a single TCR beta chain. This CDR3 is built from 15 residues. The V and J ends lost 4 bases and 0 bases respectively, with 10 bases between them. Germline CDR1 WSHSY, CDR2 SAAADI. A history of autoimmune disease or systemic immunosuppression excluded patients. The table came from immunoSEQ multiplex PCR; TCRdb's copy has only in-frame clones and leaves some out. The sample lists about 33,000 clones, approximately 79% occurring once. These data are taken from a study of OX40 agonist ivuxolimab in advanced cancers. Study information: The mean age was approximately 60 years, ranging from 23 to 79, with roughly four fifths of participants male.

This chain connects TRBV10-2 to TRBJ1-5; D possibly corresponds to TRBD1 (5 bases). Sample: CD4+ or CD8+ T cells sorted from blood, taken in a trial of the OX40 agonist ivuxolimab. This sequence originates from an adult with an advanced solid tumor such as melanoma, head and neck, liver or kidney cancer. The CDR3 region is CASSVGVISNQPQHF. The CDR3 DNA reads TGCGCCAGCAGTGTAGGGGTTATTAGCAATCAGCCCCAGCATTTT.